This T cell receptor (beta chain) emerged from a study of T cell changes during pregnancy in multiple sclerosis. The assay was immunoSEQ multiplex PCR, and TCRdb's table has in-frame clones only and misses some. The sample has more than 25,000 clones; around 91% are singletons. The specimen comprised CD8+ T cells from peripheral blood mononuclear cells, sampled in the second trimester of pregnancy. The receptor was derived from a female donor in good health, enrolled as a control in a pregnancy study.

The CDR3 DNA follows: TGTGCCAGCAGTTTAGACTTCCTGGGGGCCCCCGTAAATGAGCAGTTCTTC. Protein: CASSLDFLGAPVNEQFF. The chain has TRBV27 and TRBJ2-1; D perhaps matches TRBD1 (6 bases). V dropped 2 bases and J dropped 7 bases, with 21 bases sitting between them. The germline V gene has CDR1 MNHEY and CDR2 SMNVEV (reference sequence). The CDR3 length is 17 residues.